This entry lists 24 T cell receptor beta chains sequenced from one sample in a study of cytomegalovirus exposure and HLA in healthy donors. The PCR used 60 Vbeta and 13 Jbeta primers. TCRdb keeps only in-frame clones here, not all; method: immunoSEQ multiplex PCR. The sample carries more than 90,000 clones, about 60% recorded once. Sequenced material: PBMCs. These receptor sequences come from a woman aged 25 to 45 in good health and CMV-seronegative.

This clone was detected only a few times. This sequence joins TRBV5-3 and TRBJ1-5, with D possibly TRBD1 on 6 matching bases. TRBV5-3 is an open reading frame, and its role is uncertain. The CDR3 covers 16 residues. Trimming took off 1 base at V and 5 bases at J, with 16 bases between the two ends. In DNA, the CDR3 is TGTGCCAGAAGCTTGAAGTGGACAGCGGGGGATCAGCCCCAGCATTTT. Translated, it gives CARSLKWTAGDQPQHF.

The chain is built from TRBV29-1 and TRBJ1-1, with a tentative D call TRBD1 (5 bases). The CDR3 loop spans 13 amino acids. Trimming stripped 8 bases from V and 5 bases from J, with 18 bases between. Germline V CDR1 and CDR2: SQVTM, ANQGSEA. The CDR3 nucleotides are TGCAGCTCTAATCGACAGTCCGGAACTGAAGCTTTCTTT. The encoded protein is CSSNRQSGTEAFF.

This chain connects TRBV30 to TRBJ2-1; D ambiguous. This CDR3 is 13 amino acids long. Germline lookup yields CDR1 GTSNPN and CDR2 SVGIG (reference sequence). Trimming took 1 base from V and 6 from J, leaving 10 bases between them. CDR3 in amino acids: CAWSESEFNEQFF. The CDR3 region has the DNA TGTGCCTGGAGTGAGAGCGAGTTCAATGAGCAGTTCTTC.

V is TRBV7-9 and J is TRBJ2-5; D gene ambiguous. V was clipped by 1 base and J by 5 bases, with 5 bases between them. The CDR3 contains 12 residues. Germline lookup yields CDR1 SEHNR and CDR2 FQNEAQ (reference sequence). The CDR3 reads CASSLVSETQYF. For the CDR3, the DNA is TGTGCCAGCAGCTTAGTGTCGGAGACCCAGTACTTC.

V and J are TRBV2 and TRBJ2-7; tentative D call: TRBD1 (5 bases). The germline CDR1 and CDR2 sequences are SNHLY and FYNNEI. This CDR3 region has 13 residues. The V gene lost 7 bases and the J gene lost 6 bases, with 16 bases spanning the gap. CDR3 residues: CASIPIQGFEQYF. DNA for the CDR3: TGTGCCAGCATTCCCATCCAGGGATTCGAGCAGTACTTC.

The rearrangement uses TRBV4-3 and TRBJ1-1; D is possibly TRBD1 (5 bases). The CDR3 is made up of 13 amino acids. V lost 0 bases and J 8 bases, leaving 10 bases between the germline ends. The germline V gene encodes CDR1 LGHNA and CDR2 YSLEER. CDR3 DNA: TGCGCCAGCAGCCAAGATCTCCGGACAGAAGCTTTCTTT. Protein sequence: CASSQDLRTEAFF.

The chain joins TRBV5-1 to TRBJ2-1, with D tentatively TRBD1 (5 bases). V lost 0 bases to trimming and J lost 5 bases, with 9 bases between them. The CDR3 extends over 14 amino acids. Germline CDR1 reads SGHRS; CDR2 reads YFSETQ. CDR3 sequence: CASSLEGNDNEQFF. For the CDR3, the DNA is TGCGCCAGCAGCTTGGAGGGGAACGACAATGAGCAGTTCTTC.

J is TRBJ1-4 and V is TRBV28; weak D call: TRBD1 (6 bases). This CDR3 is built from 17 residues. Trimming cost V 3 bases and J 2 bases, with 16 bases left between them. Germline values: CDR1 MDHEN, CDR2 SYDVKM. The chain's CDR3 is CASSFGTFSGTNEKLFF. CDR3 DNA: TGTGCCAGCAGTTTCGGGACATTCTCGGGGACTAATGAAAAACTGTTTTTT.

The genes are TRBV13 and TRBJ2-1; 7 nucleotides agree with TRBD2. V trimming: 2 bases; J trimming: 5 bases; junction bases outside the gene matches: 9. The germline V gene encodes CDR1 PRHDT and CDR2 FYEKMQ (reference sequence). CDR3 length equals 16 residues. The CDR3 coding sequence is TGTGCCAGCAGCTTATCGCTAGCGGTGACCGACAATGAGCAGTTCTTC. It translates to CASSLSLAVTDNEQFF.

The DNA for the CDR3 is TGTGCCAGCAGTTTATCAGGGGACGTTGAAAAACTGTTTTTT. Translation: CASSLSGDVEKLFF. The chain recombines TRBV28 with TRBJ1-4; a possible D gene is TRBD1 (6 bases). Trimming removed 1 base from V and 7 bases from J, with 10 bases in between. Germline values: CDR1 MDHEN, CDR2 SYDVKM. The CDR3 has 14 residues. The full variable domain, in which reference TRBV28 and TRBJ1-4 provide the parts outside the CDR3, is DVKVTQSSRYLVKRTGEKVFLECVQDMDHENMFWYRQDPGLGLRLIYFSYDVKMKEKGDIPEGYSVSREKKERFSLILESASTNQTSMYLCASSLSGDVEKLFFGSGTQLSVL.

The chain joins TRBV28 to TRBJ2-7, with 7 bases matching TRBD1. There are 13 residues in the CDR3. J lost 2 bases, V lost 7 bases, and 5 bases had no gene match. The germline CDR1 and CDR2 sequences are MDHEN and SYDVKM. The CDR3 DNA reads TGTGCCAGCACATCAGGGGGTCCCTACGAGCAGTACTTC. This translates into CASTSGGPYEQYF.

The V gene is TRBV5-1, the J gene TRBJ1-2, with a tentative D call TRBD1 (6 bases). CDR3 length equals 14 residues. Trimming removed 0 bases from V and 8 bases from J, with 14 bases in between. Germline values: CDR1 SGHRS, CDR2 YFSETQ. This chain's CDR3 is CASSLGDRYGGYTF. DNA of the CDR3: TGCGCCAGCAGCTTGGGAGACAGGTATGGAGGCTACACCTTC.

The V and J genes are TRBV9 and TRBJ2-3; D ambiguous. The V and J ends lost 2 bases and 2 bases respectively, with 9 bases between them. The length of the CDR3 is 14 residues. The germline gives CDR1 SGDLS, CDR2 YYNGEE. The CDR3 protein is CASSVVSHTDTQYF. For the CDR3, the DNA is TGTGCCAGCAGCGTTGTGAGCCACACAGATACGCAGTATTTT.

This clone appeared a single time. CDR3 sequence (DNA): TGTGCCAGCAGCTTAGGACTCTCCGCGGATACGCAGTATTTT. Translated: CASSLGLSADTQYF. The V gene is TRBV7-2, the J gene TRBJ2-3, with unresolved D. V lost 1 base to trimming and J lost 6 bases, with 11 bases between them. CDR1 and CDR2 (germline): SGHTA, FQGNSA. The CDR3 has 14 amino acids.

The chain is built from TRBV7-6 and TRBJ2-6; 11 nucleotides match TRBD1. This CDR3 spans 18 amino acids. The ends lost 4 bases at V and 0 bases at J; junction bases unmatched: 5. Per germline, CDR1 SGHVS and CDR2 FNYEAQ. The CDR3 reads CASSSPGTGGSGANVLTF. The CDR3 region has the DNA TGTGCCAGCAGCTCCCCCGGGACAGGGGGCTCTGGGGCCAACGTCCTGACTTTC.

The chain joins TRBV4-1 to TRBJ1-2; no clear D. The CDR3 spans 15 residues. Trimming took 0 bases from V and 1 from J, leaving 9 bases between them. CDR1 is MGHRA, CDR2 YSYEKL, per germline. The CDR3 DNA reads as TGCGCCAGCAGCCAAGATGGCAGTGTTAACTATGGCTACACCTTC. Amino acids: CASSQDGSVNYGYTF.

This rearrangement joins TRBV5-4 to TRBJ2-3, with 9 bases aligning to TRBD2. Germline V gives CDR1 SGHNT, CDR2 YYREEE (reference sequence). Losses at the gene ends were 3 bases for V and 2 bases for J; bases not matched to a gene: 10. The CDR3 is made up of 17 amino acids. The CDR3 loop reads CASSSKPSSGNTDTQYF. In nucleotides, the CDR3 is TGTGCCAGCAGCTCAAAACCATCTAGCGGGAACACAGATACGCAGTATTTT.

The V call is TRBV5-1, the J call TRBJ2-7, with D unclear. Germline CDR1 SGHRS, CDR2 YFSETQ. With 4 bases removed from V and 0 bases from J, the gap between germline ends came to 11 bases. This CDR3 is 14 amino acids long. CDR3 in amino acids: CASSLARNSYEQYF. Written as DNA, the CDR3 is TGCGCCAGCAGCCTGGCTAGGAACTCCTACGAGCAGTACTTC.

The V call is TRBV6-5, the J call TRBJ2-7, with 8 positions matching TRBD1. The CDR3 has 16 residues. Germline values: CDR1 MNHEY, CDR2 SVGAGI. V shed 0 bases, J shed 4 bases, and the junction held 8 bases outside the gene matches. CDR3 nucleotide sequence: TGTGCCAGCAGTTACTCGATCTCAGGGGGCGGGTACGAGCAGTACTTC. It yields the protein CASSYSISGGGYEQYF.

This chain joins TRBV4-1 and TRBJ2-7; unclear D gene. Germline loops: CDR1 MGHRA, CDR2 YSYEKL. The V end was cut by 0 bases, the J end by 2 bases, with 11 bases between. The CDR3 totals 15 residues. CDR3 loop: CASSQERQVTYEQYF. CDR3 nucleotide sequence: TGCGCCAGCAGCCAAGAAAGGCAGGTCACCTACGAGCAGTACTTC.

As to this clone: At the DNA level, this CDR3 is encoded by other sequences in the same sample as well. The V gene is TRBV28, the J gene TRBJ2-3; D uncertain. CDR1 and CDR2 (germline): MDHEN, SYDVKM. The CDR3 sequence is 13 residues long. Trimming removed 10 bases at V and 6 bases at J, with 17 bases between. The CDR3 bases are TGTGCCACTCTAGGTGGCTACGAGGATACGCAGTATTTT. This codes for CATLGGYEDTQYF. The variable domain in full, completed from reference TRBV28 and TRBJ2-3, reads DVKVTQSSRYLVKRTGEKVFLECVQDMDHENMFWYRQDPGLGLRLIYFSYDVKMKEKGDIPEGYSVSREKKERFSLILESASTNQTSMYLCATLGGYEDTQYFGPGTRLTVL.

Comments on this clone: Sequence at one end of the junction differs from germline and may be a read error. The chain uses TRBV2 and TRBJ2-3; TRBD2 might be the D (6 bases). Germline CDR1 reads SNHLY; CDR2 reads FYNNEI. The CDR3 consists of 13 residues. CDR3 sequence reads: CASSYERASVNDF. CDR3 DNA: TGTGCCAGCAGTTACGAGAGGGCTAGCGTCAATGATTTT.

The chain carries TRBV4-1 and TRBJ1-2; TRBD1 agrees at 8 bases. The V gene's germline CDR1 is MGHRA and CDR2 YSYEKL. Losses at the gene ends were 6 bases for V and 4 bases for J; bases not matched to a gene: 7. This CDR3 spans 14 amino acids. The CDR3 nucleotides are TGCGCCAGCAGGCGGGGACAGGACCTCTATGGCTACACCTTC. It is translated as CASRRGQDLYGYTF.

This clone was seen only a few times. The genes are TRBV11-3 and TRBJ1-1; D unclear. V lost 5 bases to trimming and J lost 1 base, with 8 bases between them. Per germline, CDR1 SGHNT and CDR2 YENEEA. The CDR3 totals 13 residues. The CDR3 DNA reads as TGTGCCAGCAGCACTCGGAGGAACACTGAAGCTTTCTTT. Protein: CASSTRRNTEAFF.